The clone carrying this T cell receptor beta chain showed up many times. Its antigen is still unknown. TCRdb ran MiXCR on the 5' RACE reads and lists one entry per CDR3 protein. The sample has 120,000 to 150,000 distinct CDR3 sequences, 3.5% seen once; the top ten hold around 8.1%. This sample was taken from a study of identical twins. Study-level points and caveats: Memory repertoires lacked the insertion deficit that abundant cord blood beta clonotypes showed. Out-of-frame alpha sequences shared by twins showed excess low generation probability. With beta out-of-frame sequences, excess sharing by twins was weaker.

J gave up 6 bases and V 3 bases, and 7 bases lay outside the gene matches. Germline assignment: CDR1 MRHNA and CDR2 SNTAGT. There are 15 residues in the CDR3. The TCR sequence derives from a man younger than 35 in good health. The chain carries TRBV6-4 and TRBJ2-1, with 8 bases identical to TRBD2. Sequencing used memory T cells sorted from blood. The CDR3 DNA sequence: TGTGCCAGCAGTGAAACAGAGCGGGAGAGCAATGAGCAGTTCTTC. This translates into CASSETERESNEQFF.